Listed below are T cell receptor beta chains from one sample, sequenced in a study of cytomegalovirus exposure and HLA in healthy donors. Sequencing used immunoSEQ multiplex PCR; TCRdb keeps in-frame clones, though not all of them. The sample holds about 130,000 clones, 65% to 90% seen once. Input material: PBMCs. The receptors originated from a girl aged 2 to 9 in good health and CMV-seronegative. The CDR3 runs from the conserved cysteine through the conserved F or W. A D gene is named only where the DNA matches it firmly. Clone sizes are given selectively: once, few, many, or a class where the clone is expanded.

TRBV7-9	TRBD1	TRBJ2-5	NA	CASSLTGLETQYF	TGTGCCAGCAGCTTGACAGGGTTGGAGACCCAGTACTTC
TRBV28	NA	TRBJ1-2	NA	CASSLTLLSLNYGYTF	TGTGCCAGCAGCCTAACTCTATTGAGCCTCAACTATGGCTACACCTTC
TRBV7-9	TRBD1	TRBJ2-1	NA	CASSLPGTGNNEQFF	TGTGCCAGCAGCTTACCCGGGACAGGGAACAATGAGCAGTTCTTC
TRBV2	TRBD1	TRBJ2-3	NA	CATLSDRNPDTQYF	TGTGCCACCTTATCGGACAGGAATCCAGATACGCAGTATTTT
TRBV7-3	NA	TRBJ2-3	NA	CASSPGGADTQYF	TGTGCCAGCAGCCCCGGGGGTGCAGATACGCAGTATTTT
TRBV30	TRBD1	TRBJ2-5	NA	CAWNPGQAEQETQYF	TGTGCCTGGAACCCGGGACAGGCTGAACAAGAGACCCAGTACTTC
TRBV19	TRBD1	TRBJ1-2	NA	CASSTWAYGTGLYGYTF	TGTGCCAGTAGTACTTGGGCTTACGGGACAGGGTTATATGGCTACACCTTC
TRBV29-1	TRBD2	TRBJ2-3	NA	CSAQTSGVFIDTQYF	TGCAGCGCCCAGACTAGCGGGGTTTTTATAGATACGCAGTATTTT
TRBV4-1	NA	TRBJ2-3	NA	CASSQDFTDTQYF	TGCGCCAGCAGTCAAGACTTCACAGATACGCAGTATTTT
TRBV27	TRBD1	TRBJ2-7	NA	CASQNQGGFGYEQYF	TGTGCCAGCCAGAATCAAGGGGGCTTCGGCTACGAGCAGTACTTC
TRBV4-1	NA	TRBJ2-3	NA	CASSQAPNRAFTDTQYF	TGCGCCAGCAGCCAAGCCCCCAACAGGGCCTTCACAGATACGCAGTATTTT
TRBV15	NA	TRBJ2-7	NA	CATSRDRVYEQYF	TGTGCCACCAGCAGAGATCGAGTCTACGAGCAGTACTTC
TRBV7-2	TRBD1	TRBJ1-3	NA	CASRTNRGKDTIYF	TGTGCCAGCAGAACCAACAGGGGGAAAGACACCATATATTTT
TRBV28	TRBD2	TRBJ2-5	NA	CASSLGGRAGRQETQYF	TGTGCCAGCAGTTTAGGCGGGAGGGCCGGGAGGCAAGAGACCCAGTACTTC
TRBV15	NA	TRBJ2-1	NA	CATSRDRNYNEQFF	TGTGCCACCAGCAGAGACAGAAATTACAATGAGCAGTTCTTC
TRBV7-2	TRBD2	TRBJ2-7	NA	CASSSARTSTGEQYF	TGTGCCAGCAGCTCAGCACGGACTAGCACGGGCGAGCAGTACTTC
TRBV18	TRBD1	TRBJ2-1	once	CASSGQGKNEQFF	TGTGCCAGCTCGGGACAGGGAAAAAATGAGCAGTTCTTC
TRBV18	TRBD2	TRBJ2-1	NA	CASSLAGGPYNEQFF	TGTGCCAGCTCGTTAGCGGGAGGCCCCTACAATGAGCAGTTCTTC
TRBV30	TRBD1	TRBJ2-3	NA	CAWSRGTGADTQYF	TGTGCCTGGAGTCGAGGGACAGGGGCTGATACGCAGTATTTT
TRBV19	NA	TRBJ2-7	NA	CASSMSAVGSYEQYF	TGTGCCAGTAGTATGAGCGCGGTGGGCTCCTACGAGCAGTACTTC
TRBV7-9	TRBD1	TRBJ2-3	NA	CASSAGQGIRIYTDTQYF	TGTGCCAGCAGCGCGGGACAGGGGATTCGAATTTACACAGATACGCAGTATTTT
TRBV14	TRBD1	TRBJ2-2	NA	CASSLLGQGVLDTGELFF	TGTGCCAGCAGCCTTCTGGGGCAGGGGGTCCTAGACACCGGGGAGCTGTTTTTT
TRBV5-4	NA	TRBJ2-7	NA	CASSPGVSSYEQYF	TGTGCCAGCAGCCCGGGTGTCAGCTCCTACGAGCAGTACTTC
TRBV19	TRBD1	TRBJ2-2	NA	CASSIPTGSLFF	TGTGCCAGTAGTATTCCGACAGGGTCGCTGTTTTTT
TRBV11-2	NA	TRBJ2-1	NA	CASSLSLTNEQFF	TGTGCCAGCAGCTTAAGCCTAACCAATGAGCAGTTCTTC
TRBV29-1	TRBD2	TRBJ2-3	NA	CSVVIAGGGTDTQYF	TGCAGCGTTGTTATAGCGGGGGGCGGCACAGATACGCAGTATTTT
TRBV27	NA	TRBJ1-1	NA	CASSLRGNTEAFF	TGTGCCAGCAGTTTAAGAGGGAACACTGAAGCTTTCTTT
TRBV5-6	TRBD1	TRBJ2-7	once	CASSLGTGASYEQYF	TGTGCCAGCAGCTTGGGTACAGGGGCCTCCTACGAGCAGTACTTC
TRBV28	NA	TRBJ2-3	NA	CASSFLANTDTQYF	TGTGCCAGCAGTTTTCTAGCGAACACAGATACGCAGTATTTT
TRBV18	TRBD2	TRBJ2-1	NA	CASSPSGSTNEQFF	TGTGCCAGCTCACCTAGCGGGAGTACGAATGAGCAGTTCTTC
TRBV11-2	NA	TRBJ2-7	NA	CASSRGLSYEQYF	TGTGCCAGCAGCCGTGGGCTATCATACGAGCAGTACTTC
TRBV7-2	NA	TRBJ2-3	few	CASSVGDNLKTDTQYF	TGTGCCAGCAGCGTCGGGGACAATCTAAAAACAGATACGCAGTATTTT
TRBV19	NA	TRBJ1-5	NA	CASSNEIWSNQPQHF	TGTGCCAGTAGCAATGAGATATGGAGCAATCAGCCCCAGCATTTT
TRBV9	TRBD1	TRBJ1-1	NA	CASSSLNAGGTEAFF	TGTGCCAGCAGCTCACTAAACGCAGGGGGTACTGAAGCTTTCTTT
TRBV29-1	NA	TRBJ2-7	NA	CSVRRDNYEQYF	TGCAGCGTTCGCCGGGACAACTACGAGCAGTACTTC
TRBV5-1	TRBD1	TRBJ2-7	NA	CASSLGTGVTYEQYF	TGCGCCAGCAGCTTGGGGACAGGTGTCACCTACGAGCAGTACTTC
TRBV28	TRBD1	TRBJ2-7	NA	CASRDRDSPSYEQYF	TGTGCCAGCAGGGACAGGGATTCCCCCTCCTACGAGCAGTACTTC
TRBV27	NA	TRBJ1-1	NA	CASGRLNTNTEAFF	TGTGCCAGCGGTCGTCTAAATACGAACACTGAAGCTTTCTTT
TRBV2	NA	TRBJ2-2	NA	CASSESDSNTGELFF	TGTGCCAGCAGTGAATCAGACTCCAACACCGGGGAGCTGTTTTTT
TRBV15	NA	TRBJ1-3	NA	CATSTGPGNTIYF	TGTGCCACCAGCACAGGTCCAGGAAACACCATATATTTT
TRBV5-1	TRBD1	TRBJ2-1	NA	CASSLGTGPYNEQFF	TGCGCCAGCAGCTTAGGGACAGGGCCTTACAATGAGCAGTTCTTC
TRBV18	TRBD2	TRBJ2-2	once	CASSPREIGELFF	TGTGCCAGCTCACCGCGGGAGATCGGGGAGCTGTTTTTT
TRBV29-1	NA	TRBJ1-1	NA	CSVVRGMNTEAFF	TGCAGCGTTGTTCGGGGGATGAACACTGAAGCTTTCTTT
TRBV27	NA	TRBJ2-7	few	CASSLGGTRAYEQYF	TGTGCCAGCAGTTTGGGCGGGACGCGGGCTTACGAGCAGTACTTC
TRBV7-9	TRBD1	TRBJ1-2	NA	CASSPPQGGANYGYTF	TGTGCCAGCAGCCCCCCACAGGGGGGAGCTAACTATGGCTACACCTTC
TRBV18	TRBD1	TRBJ1-3	once	CASSPQTTGSGNTIYF	TGTGCCAGCTCACCACAAACGACAGGGTCTGGAAACACCATATATTTT
TRBV18	NA	TRBJ2-4	NA	CASSFSKNIQYF	TGTGCCAGCTCCTTCTCCAAAAACATTCAGTACTTC
TRBV27	TRBD1	TRBJ1-1	NA	CASSLRATGGGHEAFF	TGTGCCAGCAGTCTTCGTGCTACAGGGGGCGGGCATGAAGCTTTCTTT
TRBV7-2	NA	TRBJ2-5	NA	CASSSVGGLKRETQYF	TGTGCCAGCAGCTCAGTTGGTGGACTTAAGCGAGAGACCCAGTACTTC
TRBV10-3	NA	TRBJ1-1	NA	CAIGGLGGPNTEAFF	TGTGCCATCGGGGGCCTTGGGGGCCCTAACACTGAAGCTTTCTTT
TRBV28	NA	TRBJ1-4	NA	CASSSLTFSEGEKLFF	TGTGCCAGCAGTTCGCTGACCTTTAGCGAGGGTGAAAAACTGTTTTTT
TRBV2	TRBD2	TRBJ2-7	NA	CASSEARLAESYEQYF	TGTGCCAGCAGTGAAGCGCGGCTAGCGGAGTCCTACGAGCAGTACTTC
TRBV13	TRBD2	TRBJ2-1	NA	CASSPPGTSGHNEQFF	TGTGCCAGCAGCCCCCCCGGGACTAGCGGACACAATGAGCAGTTCTTC
TRBV6-4	NA	TRBJ2-3	NA	CASSGRDHRQYF	TGTGCCAGCAGTGGGAGGGACCACCGGCAGTATTTT